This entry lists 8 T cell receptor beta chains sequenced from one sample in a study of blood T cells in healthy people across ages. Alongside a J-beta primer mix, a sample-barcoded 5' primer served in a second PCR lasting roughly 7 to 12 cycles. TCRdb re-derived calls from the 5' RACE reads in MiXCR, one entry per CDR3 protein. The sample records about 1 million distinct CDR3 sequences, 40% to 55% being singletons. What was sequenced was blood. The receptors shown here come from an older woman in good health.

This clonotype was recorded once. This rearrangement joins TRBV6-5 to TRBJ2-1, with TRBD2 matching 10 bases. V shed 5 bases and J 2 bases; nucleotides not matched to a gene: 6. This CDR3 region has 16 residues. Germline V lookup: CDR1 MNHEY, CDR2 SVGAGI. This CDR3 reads CASSPTSGGAYNEQFF. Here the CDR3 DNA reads TGTGCCAGCAGTCCGACCAGCGGGGGGGCCTACAATGAGCAGTTCTTC.

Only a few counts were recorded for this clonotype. CDR3 residues: CASSDRAGYGYTF. The CDR3 DNA reads as TGTGCCAGCAGCGACAGGGCGGGCTATGGCTACACCTTC. This chain connects TRBV2 to TRBJ1-2, with 7 bases fitting TRBD1. CDR1 is SNHLY, CDR2 FYNNEI, per germline. Trimming cost V 6 bases and J 4 bases; bases outside gene matches: 5. The CDR3 has 13 residues.

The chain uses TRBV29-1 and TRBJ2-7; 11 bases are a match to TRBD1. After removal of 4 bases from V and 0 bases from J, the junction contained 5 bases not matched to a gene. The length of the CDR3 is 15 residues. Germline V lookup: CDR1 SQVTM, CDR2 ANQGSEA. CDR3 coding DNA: TGCAGCGTTGGACGCGGGACAGGGGGCTCCTACGAGCAGTACTTC. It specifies CSVGRGTGGSYEQYF.

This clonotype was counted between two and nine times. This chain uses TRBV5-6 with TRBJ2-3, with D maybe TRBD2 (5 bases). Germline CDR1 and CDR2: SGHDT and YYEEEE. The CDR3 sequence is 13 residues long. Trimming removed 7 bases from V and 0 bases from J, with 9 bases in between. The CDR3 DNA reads TGTGCCAGCGGACTCGGGAGCACAGATACGCAGTATTTT. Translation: CASGLGSTDTQYF.

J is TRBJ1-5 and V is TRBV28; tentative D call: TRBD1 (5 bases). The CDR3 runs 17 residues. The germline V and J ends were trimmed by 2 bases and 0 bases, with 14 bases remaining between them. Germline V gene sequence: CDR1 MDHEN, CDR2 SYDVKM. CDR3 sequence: CASSLLSTDNSNQPQHF. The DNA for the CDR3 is TGTGCCAGCAGTTTACTCTCTACGGACAATAGCAATCAGCCCCAGCATTTT. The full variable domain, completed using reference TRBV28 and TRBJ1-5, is DVKVTQSSRYLVKRTGEKVFLECVQDMDHENMFWYRQDPGLGLRLIYFSYDVKMKEKGDIPEGYSVSREKKERFSLILESASTNQTSMYLCASSLLSTDNSNQPQHFGDGTRLSIL.

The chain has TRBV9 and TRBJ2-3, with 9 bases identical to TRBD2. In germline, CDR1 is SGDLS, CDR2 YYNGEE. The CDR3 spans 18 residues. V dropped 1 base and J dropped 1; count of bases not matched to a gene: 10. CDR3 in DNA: TGTGCCAGCAGCGTAAACTCGCGGGAGGGCCGTCGCACAGATACGCAGTATTTT. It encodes CASSVNSREGRRTDTQYF.

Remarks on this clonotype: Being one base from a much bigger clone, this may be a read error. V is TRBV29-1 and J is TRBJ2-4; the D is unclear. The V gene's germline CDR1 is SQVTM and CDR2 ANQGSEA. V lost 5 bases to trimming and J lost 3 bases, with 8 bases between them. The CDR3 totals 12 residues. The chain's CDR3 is CSVPLDKNIQYF. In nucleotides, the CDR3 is TGCAGCGTTCCCCTTGACAAAAACATTCAGTACTTC.

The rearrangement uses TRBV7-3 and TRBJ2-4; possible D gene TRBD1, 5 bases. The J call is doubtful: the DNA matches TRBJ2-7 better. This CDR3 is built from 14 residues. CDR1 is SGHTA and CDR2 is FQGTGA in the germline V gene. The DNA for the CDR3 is TGTGCCAGCAGCTCCCCCAGGGCCCTCTACGAGCAGTACTTC. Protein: CASSSPRALYEQYF.